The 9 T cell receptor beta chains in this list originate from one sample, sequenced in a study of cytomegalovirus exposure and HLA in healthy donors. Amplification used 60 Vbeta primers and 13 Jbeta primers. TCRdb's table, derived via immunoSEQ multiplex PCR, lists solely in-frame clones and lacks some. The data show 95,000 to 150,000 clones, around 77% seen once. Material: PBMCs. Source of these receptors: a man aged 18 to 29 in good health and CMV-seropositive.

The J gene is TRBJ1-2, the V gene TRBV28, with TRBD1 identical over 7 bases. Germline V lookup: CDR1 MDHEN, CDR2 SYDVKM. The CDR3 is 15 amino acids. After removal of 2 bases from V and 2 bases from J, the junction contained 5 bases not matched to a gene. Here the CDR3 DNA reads TGTGCCAGCAGTTTAGCAGGGGGTAGAAACTATGGCTACACCTTC. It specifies CASSLAGGRNYGYTF.

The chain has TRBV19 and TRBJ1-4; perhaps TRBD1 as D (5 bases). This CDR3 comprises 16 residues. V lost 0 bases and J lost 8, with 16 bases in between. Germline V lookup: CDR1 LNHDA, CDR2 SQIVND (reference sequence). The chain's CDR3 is CASSIDRPGSREKLFF. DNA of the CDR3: TGTGCCAGTAGTATAGATCGACCAGGGTCACGAGAAAAACTGTTTTTT.

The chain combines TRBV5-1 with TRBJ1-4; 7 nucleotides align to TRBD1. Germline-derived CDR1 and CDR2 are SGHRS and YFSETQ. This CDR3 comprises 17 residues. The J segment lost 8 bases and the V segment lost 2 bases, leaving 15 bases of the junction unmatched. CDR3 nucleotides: TGCGCCAGCAGCTTCCCAAATTCGACAGGGACGGGGGAAAAACTGTTTTTT. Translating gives CASSFPNSTGTGEKLFF.

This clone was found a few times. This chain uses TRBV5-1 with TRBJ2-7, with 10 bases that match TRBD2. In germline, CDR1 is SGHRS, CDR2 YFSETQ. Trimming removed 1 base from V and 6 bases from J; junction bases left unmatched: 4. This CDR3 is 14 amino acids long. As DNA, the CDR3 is TGCGCCAGCAGCTTGACCAGCGGGGGGGCCGAGCAGTACTTC. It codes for CASSLTSGGAEQYF.

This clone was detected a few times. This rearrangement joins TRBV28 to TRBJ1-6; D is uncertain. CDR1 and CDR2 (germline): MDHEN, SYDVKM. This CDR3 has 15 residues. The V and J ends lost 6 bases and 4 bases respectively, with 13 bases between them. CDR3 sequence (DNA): TGTGCCAGCAGCCCCCCCAACAGTTATAATTCACCCCTCCACTTT. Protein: CASSPPNSYNSPLHF.

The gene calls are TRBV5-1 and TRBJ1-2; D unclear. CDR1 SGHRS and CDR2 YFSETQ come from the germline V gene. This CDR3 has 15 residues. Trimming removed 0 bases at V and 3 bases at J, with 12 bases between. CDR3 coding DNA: TGCGCCAGCAGCTTGGGACACTTGAAGGACTATGGCTACACCTTC. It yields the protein CASSLGHLKDYGYTF.

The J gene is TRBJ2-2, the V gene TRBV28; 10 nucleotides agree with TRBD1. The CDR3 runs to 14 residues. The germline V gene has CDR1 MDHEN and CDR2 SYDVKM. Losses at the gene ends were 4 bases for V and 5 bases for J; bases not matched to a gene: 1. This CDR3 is CASSSGQGTGELFF. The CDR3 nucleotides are TGTGCCAGCAGTTCGGGACAGGGGACCGGGGAGCTGTTTTTT.

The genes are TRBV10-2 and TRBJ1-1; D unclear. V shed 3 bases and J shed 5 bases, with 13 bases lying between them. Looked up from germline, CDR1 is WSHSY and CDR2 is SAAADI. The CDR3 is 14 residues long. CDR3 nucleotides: TGCGCCAGCAGTGAAAGTCGGGGAAGGACTGAAGCTTTCTTT. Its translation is CASSESRGRTEAFF.

CDR3: CASSILGGRKNEQYF. CDR3 DNA: TGTGCCAGTAGTATTTTAGGCGGGAGGAAAAACGAGCAGTACTTC. The chain recombines TRBV19 with TRBJ2-7, with TRBD2 matching over 8 bases. The ends lost 3 bases at V and 5 bases at J; junction bases unmatched: 9. The CDR3 is 15 amino acids. Germline V gene lookup returns CDR1 LNHDA and CDR2 SQIVND (reference sequence).